Sequencing of this T cell receptor (beta chain) was carried out in a study of blood T cell repertoires in COVID-19 (dated by TCRdb to about 2020). As for the study more broadly: The collaborator samples originated in the United States, Italy and Spain and spanned the acute and convalescent phases of COVID-19. Sample metadata almost always included a de-identified subject ID, COVID-19 status, age in years and sex. Samples were obtained from the ongoing ImmuneRACE study (first 160 participants) and from over a thousand subjects provided by 6 global collaborators. The material from the prospective study consisted of cDNA or gDNA derived from T cells, B-cell-depleted T cells, or PBMCs. Where available, HLA class I and class II types were obtained from metadata supplied by the sample provider rather than from assay-based typing. A freely available public database, intended as a resource for researchers studying the immune response to SARS-CoV-2, is where the repertoires were released. Deeply sampled blood TCRbeta repertoires from subjects exposed to, actively infected with, or recovered from COVID-19 were included in the dataset.

Collaborating institutions collected whole blood in K2EDTA tubes following their own protocols. For TCRbeta analysis, collaborators shipped samples as frozen whole blood, isolated PBMCs, or DNA extracted from either of those sample types. The immunoSEQ Assay, a bias-controlled multiplex PCR, was used to amplify TCRbeta CDR3 regions from genomic DNA. Under the source paper's analysis protocol: Nucleated cell counts per sample were estimated from amplification of reference gene primers within the assay. Sequence reads were collapsed and filtered to measure the absolute abundance of every unique TCRbeta CDR3 rearrangement. For each sample, productive Simpson clonality was calculated by taking the square root of Simpson's diversity index across productive rearrangements. TCRdb provides this immuneACCESS table in a form limited to in-frame rearrangements. Some clones are lacking; in checked studies, under half of them reflect an unresolved V gene, and why the rest are absent is not known. The D gene and trimming were derived from the DNA, and the V and J assignments and clone size from that table. The sample table shows around 310,000 clones, and roughly 90% are seen once. The biggest ten clones account for more than 3% of the sample.

The investigation overall reported the following: Clinical and demographic metadata were provided uncurated, with the amount varying by source and participant.

The count of this clone is one. Its antigen is not yet known. No qualities accompany the bases; no much larger clone lies one base away. According to the germline V gene, CDR1 reads ENHRY and CDR2 reads SYGVKD. Trimming takes 10 bases off V and 3 bases off J; junction bases not matched to a gene: 8. The CDR3 has 13 amino acids, counting the end cysteine and phenylalanine. Only the CDR3 DNA is retained, 39 bases long and in frame from the first base. Material: peripheral blood. The chain was built from TRBV10-3 and TRBJ2-5; a stretch of 7 junction bases matches TRBD1. The clonotype comes from a woman between 45 and 65 years old with active or convalescent COVID-19. CDR3 region: CATYPGQKETQYF. In nucleotide form, the sequence is TGTGCCACCTATCCGGGACAGAAAGAGACCCAGTACTTC.